This T cell receptor beta chain was observed in a study of radiation and T cells in renal cell carcinoma. About the research overall: Nephrectomy followed 15 Gy stereotactic body radiation by 4 weeks. Whole-study results and caveats: Top tumor clonotypes rose in blood 2 weeks post-radiation, then contracted.

Germline CDR1 is MNHEY and CDR2 is SVGAGI. Between the trimmed V and J ends, which lost 10 bases and 4 bases, there was a span of 16 bases. CDR3 length: 13 residues. On this clone: Its specificity is not known.

Here immunoSEQ multiplex PCR was the method, and the copy in TCRdb shows in-frame clones only, minus some. The sample holds more than 140,000 clones, over 80% seen once. Indicated time point: baseline pretreatment blood. Treatment noted: 15 Gy SBRT to primary tumor, nephrectomy 4 weeks later. The tumor was a clear cell renal cell carcinoma. The sequences come from blood, collected from a patient whose treatment included radiotherapy and nephrectomy. The V and J genes are TRBV6-5 and TRBJ1-2; tentatively, D is TRBD1 (5 bases). This sequence originates from a woman between 45 and 65 years old with renal cell carcinoma. In DNA form, the CDR3 reads TGTGCCACCGCCGGGGCAGGGACCTATGGCTACACCTTC. Translation gives CATAGAGTYGYTF.